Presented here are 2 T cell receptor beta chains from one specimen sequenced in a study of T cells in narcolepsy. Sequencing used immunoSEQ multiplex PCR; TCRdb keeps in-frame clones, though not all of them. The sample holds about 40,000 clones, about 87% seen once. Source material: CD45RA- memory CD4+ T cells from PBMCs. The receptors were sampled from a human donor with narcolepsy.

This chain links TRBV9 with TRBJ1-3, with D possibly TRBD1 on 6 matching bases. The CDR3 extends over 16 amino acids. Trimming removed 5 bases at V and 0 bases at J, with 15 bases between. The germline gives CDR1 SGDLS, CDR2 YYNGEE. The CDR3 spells CASSPQGPSSGNTIYF. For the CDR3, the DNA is TGTGCCAGCAGTCCTCAGGGGCCTAGCTCTGGAAACACCATATATTTT.

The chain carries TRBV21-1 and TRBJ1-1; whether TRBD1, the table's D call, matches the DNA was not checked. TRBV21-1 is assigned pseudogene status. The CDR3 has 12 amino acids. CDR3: CASPPGGTEAFF. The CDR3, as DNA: TGTGCCAGCCCGCCAGGGGGCACTGAAGCTTTCTTT.